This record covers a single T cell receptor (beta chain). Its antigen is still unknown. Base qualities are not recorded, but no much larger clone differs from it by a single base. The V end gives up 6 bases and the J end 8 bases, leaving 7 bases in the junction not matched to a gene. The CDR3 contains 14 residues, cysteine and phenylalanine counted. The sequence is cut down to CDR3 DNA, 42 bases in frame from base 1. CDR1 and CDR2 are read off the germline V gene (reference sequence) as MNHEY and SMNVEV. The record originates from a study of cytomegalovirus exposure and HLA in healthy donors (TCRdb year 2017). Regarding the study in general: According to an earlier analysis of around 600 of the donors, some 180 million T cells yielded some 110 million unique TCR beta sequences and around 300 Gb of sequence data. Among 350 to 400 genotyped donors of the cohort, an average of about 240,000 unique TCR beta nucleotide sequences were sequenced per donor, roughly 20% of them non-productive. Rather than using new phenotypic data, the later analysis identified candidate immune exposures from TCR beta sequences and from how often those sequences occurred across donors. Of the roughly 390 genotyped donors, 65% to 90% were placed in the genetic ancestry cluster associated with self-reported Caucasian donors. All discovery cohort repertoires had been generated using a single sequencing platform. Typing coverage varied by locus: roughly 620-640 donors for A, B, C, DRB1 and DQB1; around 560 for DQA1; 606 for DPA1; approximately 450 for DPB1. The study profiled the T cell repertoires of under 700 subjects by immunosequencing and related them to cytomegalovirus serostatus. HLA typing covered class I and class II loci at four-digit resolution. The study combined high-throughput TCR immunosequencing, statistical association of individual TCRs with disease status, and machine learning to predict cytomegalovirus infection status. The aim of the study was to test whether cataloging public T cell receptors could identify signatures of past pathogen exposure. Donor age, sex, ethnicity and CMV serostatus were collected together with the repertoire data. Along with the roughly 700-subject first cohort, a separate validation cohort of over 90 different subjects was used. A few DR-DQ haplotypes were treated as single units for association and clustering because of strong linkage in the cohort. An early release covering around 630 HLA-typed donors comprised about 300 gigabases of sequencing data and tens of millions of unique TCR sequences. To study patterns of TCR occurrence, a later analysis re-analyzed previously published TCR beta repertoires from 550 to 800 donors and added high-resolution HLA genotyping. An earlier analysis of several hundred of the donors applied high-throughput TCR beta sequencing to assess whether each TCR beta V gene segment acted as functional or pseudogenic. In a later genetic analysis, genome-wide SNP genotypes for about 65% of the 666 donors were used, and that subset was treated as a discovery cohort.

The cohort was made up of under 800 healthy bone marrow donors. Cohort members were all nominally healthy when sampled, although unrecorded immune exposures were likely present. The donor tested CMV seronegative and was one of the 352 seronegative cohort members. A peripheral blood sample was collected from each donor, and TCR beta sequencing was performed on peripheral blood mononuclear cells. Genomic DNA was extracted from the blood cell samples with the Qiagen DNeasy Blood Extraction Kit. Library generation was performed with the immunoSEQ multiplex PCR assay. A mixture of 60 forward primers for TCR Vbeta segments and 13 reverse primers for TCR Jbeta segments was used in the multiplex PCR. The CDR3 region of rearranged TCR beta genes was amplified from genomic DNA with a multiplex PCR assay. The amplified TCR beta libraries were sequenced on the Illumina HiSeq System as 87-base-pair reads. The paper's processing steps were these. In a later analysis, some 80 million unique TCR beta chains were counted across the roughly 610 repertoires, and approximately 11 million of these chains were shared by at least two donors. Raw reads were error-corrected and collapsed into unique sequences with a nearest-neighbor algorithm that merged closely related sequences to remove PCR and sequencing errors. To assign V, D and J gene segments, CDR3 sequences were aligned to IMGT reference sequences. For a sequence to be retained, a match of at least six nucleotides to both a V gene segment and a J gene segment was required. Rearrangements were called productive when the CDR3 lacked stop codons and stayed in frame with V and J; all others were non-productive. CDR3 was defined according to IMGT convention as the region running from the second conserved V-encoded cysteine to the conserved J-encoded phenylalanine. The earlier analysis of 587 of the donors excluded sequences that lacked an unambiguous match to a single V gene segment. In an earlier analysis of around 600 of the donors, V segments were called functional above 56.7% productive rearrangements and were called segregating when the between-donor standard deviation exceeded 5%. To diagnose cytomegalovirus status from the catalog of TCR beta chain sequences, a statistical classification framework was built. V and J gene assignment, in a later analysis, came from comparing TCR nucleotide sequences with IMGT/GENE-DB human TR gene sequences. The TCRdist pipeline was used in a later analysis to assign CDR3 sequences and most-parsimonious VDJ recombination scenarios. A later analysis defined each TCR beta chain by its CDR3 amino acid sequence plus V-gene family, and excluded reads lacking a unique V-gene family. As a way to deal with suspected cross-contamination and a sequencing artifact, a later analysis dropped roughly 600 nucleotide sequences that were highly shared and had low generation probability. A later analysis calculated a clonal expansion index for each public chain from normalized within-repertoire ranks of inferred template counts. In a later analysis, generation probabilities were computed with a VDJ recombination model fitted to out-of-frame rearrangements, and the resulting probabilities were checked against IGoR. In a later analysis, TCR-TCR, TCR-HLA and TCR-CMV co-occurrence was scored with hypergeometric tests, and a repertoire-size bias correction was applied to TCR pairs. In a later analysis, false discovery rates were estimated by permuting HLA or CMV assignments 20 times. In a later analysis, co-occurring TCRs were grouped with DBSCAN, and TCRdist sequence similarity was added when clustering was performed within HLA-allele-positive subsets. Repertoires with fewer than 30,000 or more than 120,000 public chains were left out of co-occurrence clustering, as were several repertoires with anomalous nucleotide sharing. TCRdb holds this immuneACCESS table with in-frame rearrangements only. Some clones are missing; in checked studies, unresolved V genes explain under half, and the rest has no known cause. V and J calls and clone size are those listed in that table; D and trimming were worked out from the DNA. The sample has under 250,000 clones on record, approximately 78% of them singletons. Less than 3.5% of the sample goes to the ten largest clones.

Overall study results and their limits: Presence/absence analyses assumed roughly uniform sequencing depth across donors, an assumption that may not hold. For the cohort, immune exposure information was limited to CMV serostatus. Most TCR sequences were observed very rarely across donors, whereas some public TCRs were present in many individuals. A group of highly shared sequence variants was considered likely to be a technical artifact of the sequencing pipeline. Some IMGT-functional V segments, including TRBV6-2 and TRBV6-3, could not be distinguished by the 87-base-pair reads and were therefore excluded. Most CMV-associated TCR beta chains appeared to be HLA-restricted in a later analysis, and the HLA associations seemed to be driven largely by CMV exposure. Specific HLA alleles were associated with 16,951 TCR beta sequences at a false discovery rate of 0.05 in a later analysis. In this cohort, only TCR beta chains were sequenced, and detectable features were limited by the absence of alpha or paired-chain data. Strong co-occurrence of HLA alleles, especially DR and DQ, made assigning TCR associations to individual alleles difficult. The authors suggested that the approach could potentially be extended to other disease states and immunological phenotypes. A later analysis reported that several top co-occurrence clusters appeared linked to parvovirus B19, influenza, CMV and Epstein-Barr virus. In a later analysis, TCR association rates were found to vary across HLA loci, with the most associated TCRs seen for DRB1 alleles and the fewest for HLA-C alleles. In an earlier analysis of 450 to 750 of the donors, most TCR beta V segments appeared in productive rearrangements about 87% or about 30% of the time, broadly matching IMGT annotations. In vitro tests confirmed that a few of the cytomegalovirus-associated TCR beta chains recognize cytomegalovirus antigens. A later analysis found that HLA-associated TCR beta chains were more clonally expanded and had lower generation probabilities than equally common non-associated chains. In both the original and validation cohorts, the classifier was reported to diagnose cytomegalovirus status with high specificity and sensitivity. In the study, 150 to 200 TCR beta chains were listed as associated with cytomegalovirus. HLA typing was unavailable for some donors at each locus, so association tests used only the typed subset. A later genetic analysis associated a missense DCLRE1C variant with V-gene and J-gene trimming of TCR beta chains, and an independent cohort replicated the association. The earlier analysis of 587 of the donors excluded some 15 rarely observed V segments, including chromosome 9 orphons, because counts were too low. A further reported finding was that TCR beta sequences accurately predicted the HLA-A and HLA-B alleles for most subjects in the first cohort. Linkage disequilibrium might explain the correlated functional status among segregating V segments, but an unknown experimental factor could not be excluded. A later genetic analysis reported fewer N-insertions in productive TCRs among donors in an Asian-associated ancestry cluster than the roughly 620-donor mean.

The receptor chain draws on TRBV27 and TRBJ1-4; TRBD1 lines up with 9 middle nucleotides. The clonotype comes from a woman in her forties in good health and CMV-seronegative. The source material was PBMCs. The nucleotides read TGTGCCAGCAGGCTGTGGACAGGGGCGGAAAAACTGTTTTTT. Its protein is CASRLWTGAEKLFF.